A single sample gave rise to the 4 T cell receptor beta chains below, sequenced in a study of cytomegalovirus exposure and HLA in healthy donors. In the PCR, 60 Vbeta and 13 Jbeta primers were used. Repertoires were generated with immunoSEQ multiplex PCR, while TCRdb's copy carries only in-frame clones and drops some. The sample holds roughly 72,000 clones; just under 75% are singletons and the top ten take about an eighth. Sample: PBMCs. These TCRs come from a human donor in good health.

This chain uses TRBV5-5 with TRBJ2-1, with 12 bases lining up with TRBD1. The ends lost 2 bases at V and 6 bases at J; junction bases unmatched: 3. The CDR3 has 15 residues. Germline V gene data show CDR1 as SGHKS and CDR2 as YYEKEE (reference sequence). The CDR3 nucleotides are TGTGCCAGCAGCTTCGGGGACAGGGGGCTCAATGAGCAGTTCTTC. Encoded protein: CASSFGDRGLNEQFF. The variable domain in full, completed from reference TRBV5-5 and TRBJ2-1, reads DAGVTQSPTHLIKTRGQQVTLRCSPISGHKSVSWYQQVLGQGPQFIFQYYEKEERGRGNFPDRFSARQFPNYSSELNVNALLLGDSALYLCASSFGDRGLNEQFFGPGTRLTVL.

This clone was seen only a few times. V and J are TRBV19 and TRBJ1-2; TRBD1 aligns across 8 bases. Germline values: CDR1 LNHDA, CDR2 SQIVND (reference sequence). This CDR3 is built from 13 residues. Trimming cost V 10 bases and J 7 bases; bases outside gene matches: 11. The CDR3 loop reads CATQGQGAGGYTF. As DNA, the CDR3 is TGTGCCACCCAGGGGCAGGGGGCTGGTGGCTACACCTTC.

CDR3 coding DNA: TGTGCCAGCGGACAGGCCAAAAACATTCAGTACTTC. It yields the protein CASGQAKNIQYF. J is TRBJ2-4 and V is TRBV6-5; D may be TRBD1 (6 bases). The CDR3 contains 12 residues. V was shortened by 8 bases and J by 1 base, with 6 bases between the two germline ends. Germline CDR1 is MNHEY and CDR2 is SVGAGI.

This chain joins TRBV27 and TRBJ1-4; D gene uncertain. This CDR3 is built from 12 residues. The germline CDR1 and CDR2 sequences are MNHEY and SMNVEV (reference sequence). Trimming cost V 5 bases and J 12 bases, with 13 bases left between them. This CDR3 reads CASSPRGLELFF. In DNA, the CDR3 is TGTGCCAGCAGTCCCCGTGGTTTAGAACTGTTTTTT.